The T cell receptor (beta chain) described here comes from a study of CD8 T cells in Susac syndrome. Reverse transcription used roughly 0.45 to 1 ug RNA and random hexamers. Via MiXCR, TCRdb re-called the immunoSEQ multiplex PCR reads, giving one row per CDR3 protein. The repertoire holds roughly 200,000 distinct CDR3 sequences, with roughly 92% as singletons. The ends lost 7 bases at V and 10 bases at J; junction bases unmatched: 7. This CDR3 is 14 amino acids long. The authors carried out high-throughput sequencing of TCR beta. They applied it to CD8+ and CD4+ T cells obtained from blood. The sample was CD4+ T cells from PBMCs. The sequence was obtained from a human donor in good health. The J gene is TRBJ1-6, the V gene TRBV12-3 or TRBV12-4; TRBD1 aligns across 10 bases. The CDR3 region is CASTSTGGASPLHF. DNA of the CDR3: TGTGCCAGCACCTCGACAGGGGGCGCGTCACCCCTCCACTTT.